Listed below are T cell receptor beta chains from one sample, sequenced in a study of PD-1 blockade in classical Hodgkin lymphoma. Using immunoSEQ multiplex PCR, the repertoire was profiled, and TCRdb retains in-frame clones only, with some absent. This sample has over 35,000 clones, with 60% to 85% found just once. This specimen consisted of peripheral blood mononuclear cells (PBMCs), obtained before the second cycle of nivolumab. These receptors were taken from a human donor with classical Hodgkin lymphoma. Both conserved end residues are part of each CDR3.

v_call	j_call	cdr3_aa
TRBV5-1	TRBJ2-3	CASSLEPGLAGPDTQYF
TRBV5-1	TRBJ2-5	CASSLAQLQETQYF
TRBV18	TRBJ1-2	CASSPGTGDLGYTF
TRBV27	TRBJ1-2	CASSFRQNYGYTF
TRBV19	TRBJ1-1	CASRRQGATEAFF
TRBV9	TRBJ2-2	CASTRAGRNTGELFF
TRBV11-2	TRBJ2-5	CASSPGLARTKETQYF
TRBV5-1	TRBJ1-3	CASSLAGWEISGNTIYF
TRBV9	TRBJ1-1	CASSPTGGNTEAFF
TRBV5-4	TRBJ1-2	CASSPVGTLENYGYTF
TRBV5-6	TRBJ2-1	CASSLLLLAGAGSYNEQFF
TRBV7-3	TRBJ2-5	CASSPHRGPGETQYF
TRBV5-4	TRBJ2-3	CASSPSWRGGTDTQYF
TRBV21-1	TRBJ1-1	CASSKDPRHTNTEAFF
TRBV7-9	TRBJ1-1	CASSLVLGNEAFF
TRBV27	TRBJ1-1	CASSWSRNTEAFF
TRBV2	TRBJ1-4	CASSATAYEKLFF
TRBV5-1	TRBJ2-7	CASSEAGTSGLYEQYF
TRBV9	TRBJ2-5	CASSVGPGLAGRTVGTQYF
TRBV19	TRBJ2-3	CASSSIIAGIADTQYF
TRBV27	TRBJ1-6	CASSLRDSPLHF
TRBV18	TRBJ2-6	CASSPQGAGANVLTF
TRBV16	TRBJ1-2	CASSQSNAAGTYTF
TRBV6-1	TRBJ2-3	CASWDAPSTDTQYF
TRBV6-6	TRBJ2-7	CASSYGPAEGTYEQYF
TRBV6-1	TRBJ1-2	CASSSGTANYGYTF
TRBV6-5	TRBJ2-7	CASTSTGVGYEQYF
TRBV19	TRBJ2-4	CASSSNPGGIAKNIQYF
TRBV13	TRBJ1-1	CASSSARQGQVTEAFF
TRBV6-5	TRBJ2-3	CASSYLRTDTQYF
TRBV6-5	TRBJ2-1	CASSPLAVGNEQFF
TRBV19	TRBJ1-5	CASDEGNNQPQHF
TRBV19	TRBJ2-2	CASKDLALSEWDTGELFF
TRBV5-4	TRBJ2-7	CASSLLIAMEVPYEQYF
TRBV6-5	TRBJ2-1	CASSYSGAEKGNEQFF
TRBV6-5	TRBJ1-4	CASSLGQRNEKLFF
TRBV5-1	TRBJ2-5	CASSLGGSSSRAQETQYF
TRBV6-6	TRBJ1-5	CASSYFSGAPQPQHF
TRBV11-1	TRBJ1-2	CASSSAGTGNYGYTF
TRBV4-2	TRBJ2-7	CASSQGPILDEQYF
TRBV15	TRBJ2-1	CATSGRDRGFSYNEQFF
TRBV6-1	TRBJ2-5	CASRTSVETQYF
TRBV10-3	TRBJ1-3	CAISPTGQISGNTIYF
TRBV7-9	TRBJ2-1	CASSLRLGYNEQFF
TRBV28	TRBJ1-1	CASSFQVTEAFF
TRBV25-1	TRBJ2-5	CAASQGNSETQYF
TRBV7-2	TRBJ2-3	CASSRGTILGTDTQYF